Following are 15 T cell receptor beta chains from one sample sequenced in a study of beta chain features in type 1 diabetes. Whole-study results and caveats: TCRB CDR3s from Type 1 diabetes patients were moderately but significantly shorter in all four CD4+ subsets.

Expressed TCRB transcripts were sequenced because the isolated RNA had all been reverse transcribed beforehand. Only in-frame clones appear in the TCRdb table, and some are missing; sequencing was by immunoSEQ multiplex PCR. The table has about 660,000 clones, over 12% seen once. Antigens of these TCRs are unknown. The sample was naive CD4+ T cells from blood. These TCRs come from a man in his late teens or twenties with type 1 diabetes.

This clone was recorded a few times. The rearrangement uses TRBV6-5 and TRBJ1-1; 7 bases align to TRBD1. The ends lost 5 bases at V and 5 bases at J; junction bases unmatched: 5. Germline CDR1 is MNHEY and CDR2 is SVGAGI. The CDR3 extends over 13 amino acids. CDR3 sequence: CASSDRADTEAFF. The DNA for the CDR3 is TGTGCCAGCAGTGACAGGGCGGATACTGAAGCTTTCTTT.

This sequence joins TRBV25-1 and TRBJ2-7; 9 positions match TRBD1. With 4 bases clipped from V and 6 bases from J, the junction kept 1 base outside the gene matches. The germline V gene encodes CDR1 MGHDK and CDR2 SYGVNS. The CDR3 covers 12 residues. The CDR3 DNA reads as TGTGCCAGCAGTGCGGACAGGGGCGAGCAGTACTTC. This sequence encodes CASSADRGEQYF.

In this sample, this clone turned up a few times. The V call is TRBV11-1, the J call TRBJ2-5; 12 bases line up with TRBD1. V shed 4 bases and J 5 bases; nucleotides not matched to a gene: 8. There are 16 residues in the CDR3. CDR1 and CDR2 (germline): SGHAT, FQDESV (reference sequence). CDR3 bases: TGTGCCAGCAGCTCGGGACAGGGGGCGACGGAGGAGACCCAGTACTTC. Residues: CASSSGQGATEETQYF.

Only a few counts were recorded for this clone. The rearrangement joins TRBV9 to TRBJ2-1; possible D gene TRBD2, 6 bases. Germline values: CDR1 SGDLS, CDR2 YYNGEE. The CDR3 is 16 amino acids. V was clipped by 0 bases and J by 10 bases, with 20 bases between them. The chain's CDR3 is CASSVVEGRSDGEQFF. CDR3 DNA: TGTGCCAGCAGCGTAGTCGAGGGGAGGAGTGACGGGGAGCAGTTCTTC.

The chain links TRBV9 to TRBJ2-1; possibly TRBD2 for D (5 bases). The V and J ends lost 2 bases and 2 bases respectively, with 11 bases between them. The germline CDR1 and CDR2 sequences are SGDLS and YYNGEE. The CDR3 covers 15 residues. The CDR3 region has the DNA TGTGCCAGCAGCGTTTCGGGATCCGCCTACAATGAGCAGTTCTTC. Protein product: CASSVSGSAYNEQFF.

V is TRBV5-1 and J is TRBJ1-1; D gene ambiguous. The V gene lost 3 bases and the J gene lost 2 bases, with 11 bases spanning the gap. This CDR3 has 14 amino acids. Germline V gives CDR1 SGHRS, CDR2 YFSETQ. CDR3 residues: CASSSNIGNTEAFF. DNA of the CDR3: TGCGCCAGCAGCTCGAACATAGGCAACACTGAAGCTTTCTTT.

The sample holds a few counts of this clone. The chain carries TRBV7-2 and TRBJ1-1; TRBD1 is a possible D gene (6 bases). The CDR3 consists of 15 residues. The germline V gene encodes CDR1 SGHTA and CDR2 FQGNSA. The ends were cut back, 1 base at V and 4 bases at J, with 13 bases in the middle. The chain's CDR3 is CASSLDRDLRTEAFF. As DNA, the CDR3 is TGTGCCAGCAGCTTAGACAGGGATCTTCGCACTGAAGCTTTCTTT.

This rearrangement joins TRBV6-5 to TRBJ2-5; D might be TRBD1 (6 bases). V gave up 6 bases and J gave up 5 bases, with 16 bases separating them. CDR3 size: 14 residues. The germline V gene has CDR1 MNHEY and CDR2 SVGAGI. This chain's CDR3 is CASSSPGQLETQYF. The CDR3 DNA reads TGTGCCAGCAGCTCACCGGGACAACTGGAGACCCAGTACTTC.

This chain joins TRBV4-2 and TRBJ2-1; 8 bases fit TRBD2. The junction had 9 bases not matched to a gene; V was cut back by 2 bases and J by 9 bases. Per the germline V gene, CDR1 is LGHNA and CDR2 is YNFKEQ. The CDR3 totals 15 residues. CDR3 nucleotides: TGTGCCAGCAGCCAAACAAGCGGGAGAAGGGGTGAGCAGTTCTTC. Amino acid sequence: CASSQTSGRRGEQFF.

The CDR3 DNA reads as TGCGCCAGCAGCCAGGCCGCCACGAGCAATCAGCCCCAGCATTTT. It translates to CASSQAATSNQPQHF. The chain combines TRBV4-3 with TRBJ1-5; D is ambiguous. The germline V and J ends were trimmed by 3 bases and 1 base, with 10 bases remaining between them. The CDR3 runs 15 residues. Germline V gene data show CDR1 as LGHNA and CDR2 as YSLEER.

The CDR3 region is CAISEFDSNQPQHF. In DNA, the CDR3 is TGTGCCATCAGTGAGTTCGATAGCAATCAGCCCCAGCATTTT. V is TRBV10-3 and J is TRBJ1-5; D unclear. V was clipped by 1 base and J by 0 bases, with 4 bases between them. The CDR3 contains 14 residues. Germline V gives CDR1 ENHRY, CDR2 SYGVKD.

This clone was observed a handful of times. In DNA, the CDR3 is TGTGCCAGCAGCCTCGCTGAATGGGGACTCGTGGAGCAGTACTTC. This encodes CASSLAEWGLVEQYF. This rearrangement joins TRBV7-8 to TRBJ2-7; tentatively, D is TRBD2 (6 bases). V was trimmed by 5 bases and J by 7 bases, leaving 21 bases between them. The V gene's germline CDR1 is SGHVS and CDR2 FQNEAQ. The CDR3 runs to 15 residues.

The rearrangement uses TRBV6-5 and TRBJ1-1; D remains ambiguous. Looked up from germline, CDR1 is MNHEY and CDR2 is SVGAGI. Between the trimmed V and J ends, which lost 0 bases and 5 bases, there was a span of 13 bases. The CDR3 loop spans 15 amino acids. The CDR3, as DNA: TGTGCCAGCAGTTACTCTCGGGTCGTCAGGACTGAAGCTTTCTTT. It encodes CASSYSRVVRTEAFF.

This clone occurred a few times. The CDR3 here is CSADPGPEAFF. The CDR3 nucleotides read TGCAGTGCAGACCCGGGGCCTGAAGCTTTCTTT. This rearrangement joins TRBV20-1 to TRBJ1-1; a possible D gene is TRBD1 (5 bases). This CDR3 comprises 11 residues. The ends were cut back, 6 bases at V and 6 bases at J, with 11 bases in the middle. The V gene's germline CDR1 is DFQATT and CDR2 SNEGSKA (reference sequence).

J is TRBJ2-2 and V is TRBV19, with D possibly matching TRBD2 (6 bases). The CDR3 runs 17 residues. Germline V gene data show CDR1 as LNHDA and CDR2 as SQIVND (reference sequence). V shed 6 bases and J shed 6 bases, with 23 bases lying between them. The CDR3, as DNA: TGTGCCAGTAGCAAACCCCCGGGGGTCCGGTATGCCGGGGAGCTGTTTTTT. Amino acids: CASSKPPGVRYAGELFF.